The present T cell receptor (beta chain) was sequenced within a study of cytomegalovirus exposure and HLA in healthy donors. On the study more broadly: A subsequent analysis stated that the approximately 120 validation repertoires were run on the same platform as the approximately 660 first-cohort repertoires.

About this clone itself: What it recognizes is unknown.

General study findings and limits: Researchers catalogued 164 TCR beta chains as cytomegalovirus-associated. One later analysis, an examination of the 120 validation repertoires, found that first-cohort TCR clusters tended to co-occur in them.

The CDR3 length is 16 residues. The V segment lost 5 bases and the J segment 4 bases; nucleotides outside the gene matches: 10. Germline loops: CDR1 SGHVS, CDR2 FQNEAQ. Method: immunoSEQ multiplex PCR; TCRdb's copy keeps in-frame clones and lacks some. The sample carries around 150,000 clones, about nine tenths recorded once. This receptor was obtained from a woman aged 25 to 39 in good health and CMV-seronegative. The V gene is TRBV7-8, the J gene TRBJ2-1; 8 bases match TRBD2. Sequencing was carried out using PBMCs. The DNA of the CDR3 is TGTGCCAGCAGCGCGACCTTAGCGGGGCTATACAATGAGCAGTTCTTC. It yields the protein CASSATLAGLYNEQFF.